What follows are 16 T cell receptor beta chains derived from one specimen sequenced in a study of blood T cell repertoires in COVID-19. Measured with immunoSEQ multiplex PCR; TCRdb has only the in-frame clones, and not every one. Among 70,000 or so clones, approximately 80% were seen once, and the ten largest hold more than 2%. Material for sequencing was peripheral blood. Receptors were obtained from an elderly man with active or convalescent COVID-19.

The CDR3 loop is CASSLSQNYGYTF. CDR3 in DNA: TGCGCCAGCAGCTTGTCCCAGAACTATGGCTACACCTTC. The genes are TRBV5-1 and TRBJ1-2, with unresolved D. Per germline, CDR1 SGHRS and CDR2 YFSETQ. The V end lost 1 base, the J end lost 2 bases, and 6 bases lay between the germline ends. The CDR3 is 13 residues long.

V is TRBV5-1 and J is TRBJ2-2; D possibly corresponds to TRBD1 (6 bases). CDR3 size: 15 residues. Germline loops: CDR1 SGHRS, CDR2 YFSETQ. Trimming removed 0 bases from V and 8 bases from J, with 14 bases in between. This CDR3 reads CASSLGDTLVGELFF. The CDR3 DNA reads as TGCGCCAGCAGCTTGGGGGACACACTGGTAGGGGAGCTGTTTTTT.

The rearrangement uses TRBV19 and TRBJ1-2; TRBD1 matches at 7 bases. The ends lost 4 bases at V and 7 bases at J; junction bases unmatched: 9. This CDR3 has 14 amino acids. CDR1 LNHDA and CDR2 SQIVND come from the germline V gene (reference sequence). CDR3 amino acids: CASSNRGALGGYTF. CDR3 bases: TGTGCCAGTAGTAACAGGGGCGCCCTGGGTGGCTACACCTTC.

This sequence joins TRBV4-3 and TRBJ2-1; TRBD1 agrees at 8 bases. V gave up 0 bases and J gave up 9 bases; unmatched junction bases: 1. The CDR3 consists of 13 residues. In germline, CDR1 is LGHNA, CDR2 YSLEER. The CDR3 DNA reads TGCGCCAGCAGCCAAGATGACAGGGGTGAGCAGTTCTTC. It yields the protein CASSQDDRGEQFF.

The chain is built from TRBV21-1 and TRBJ1-5; the table's D gene call, TRBD1, was not cross checked with the DNA. TRBV21-1 counts as a pseudogene. CDR3 length: 15 amino acids. As DNA, the CDR3 is TGTGCCAGCAGCAAAGGGGGGACAGGTGGTCAGCCCCAGCATTTT. It specifies CASSKGGTGGQPQHF.

The chain recombines TRBV7-6 with TRBJ1-2, with a tentative D call TRBD1 (6 bases). The CDR3 loop spans 15 amino acids. Germline CDR1 and CDR2: SGHVS and FNYEAQ. The V gene lost 0 bases and the J gene lost 4 bases, with 12 bases spanning the gap. In nucleotides, the CDR3 is TGTGCCAGCAGCTTAGCGGGGGGCGGGGGCTATGGCTACACCTTC. Translation gives CASSLAGGGGYGYTF.

This clone was observed a few times. The chain employs TRBV6-5 and TRBJ1-6, with a tentative D call TRBD1 (5 bases). Between the trimmed V and J ends, which lost 6 bases and 7 bases, there was a span of 16 bases. The germline V gene has CDR1 MNHEY and CDR2 SVGAGI. The CDR3 has 15 amino acids. This CDR3 is CASRGRGTTNSPLHF. The CDR3 bases are TGTGCCAGCAGGGGGAGAGGGACTACCAATTCACCCCTCCACTTT.

The rearrangement links TRBV5-1 to TRBJ1-4, with 7 bases lining up with TRBD1. The germline gives CDR1 SGHRS, CDR2 YFSETQ. The J segment lost 7 bases and the V segment lost 4 bases, leaving 7 bases of the junction unmatched. The CDR3 has 14 residues. The CDR3 protein is CASSNQGGSEKLFF. The CDR3 region has the DNA TGCGCCAGCAGCAACCAGGGGGGTAGTGAAAAACTGTTTTTT. The full variable domain, rest sourced from reference TRBV5-1 and TRBJ1-4, is KAGVTQTPRYLIKTRGQQVTLSCSPISGHRSVSWYQQTPGQGLQFLFEYFSETQRNKGNFPGRFSGRQFSNSRSEMNVSTLELGDSALYLCASSNQGGSEKLFFGSGTQLSVL.

A single count supports this clone. The chain couples TRBV29-1 to TRBJ1-5; TRBD1 aligns across 8 bases. The germline V gene encodes CDR1 SQVTM and CDR2 ANQGSEA. The CDR3 has 14 amino acids. J lost 2 bases, V lost 4 bases, and 4 bases had no gene match. This CDR3 reads CSVVTGGGNQPQHF. The CDR3 DNA follows: TGCAGCGTTGTCACAGGGGGAGGCAATCAGCCCCAGCATTTT.

This CDR3 is CASSRSGGGHNEQFF. CDR3 coding DNA: TGTGCCAGCAGCCGTAGCGGGGGGGGCCACAATGAGCAGTTCTTC. The rearrangement uses TRBV3-1 (or the pseudogene TRBV3-2) and TRBJ2-1; TRBD2 matches at 11 bases. CDR3 length equals 15 residues. The V gene end was trimmed by 4 bases and the J gene end by 5 bases; junction bases not matched to a gene: 4. The germline CDR1 and CDR2 sequences are LGHDT and YNNKEL (reference sequence).

This chain uses TRBV2 with TRBJ2-2; TRBD1 agrees at 10 bases. From germline, CDR1 is SNHLY and CDR2 FYNNEI. With V trimmed by 6 bases and J by 6 bases, 13 bases remained unmatched. CDR3 size: 17 residues. The CDR3 loop is CASSVYPGQGRSGELFF. The CDR3 DNA reads as TGTGCCAGCAGCGTTTATCCGGGACAGGGGAGGTCCGGGGAGCTGTTTTTT. Full variable domain (rest looked up from reference TRBV2 and TRBJ2-2): EPEVTQTPSHQVTQMGQEVILRCVPISNHLYFYWYRQILGQKVEFLVSFYNNEISEKSEIFDDQFSVERPDGSNFTLKIRSTKLEDSAMYFCASSVYPGQGRSGELFFGEGSRLTVL.

This clone was counted a single time. The chain recombines TRBV5-1 with TRBJ2-2; tentative D call: TRBD1 (5 bases). The CDR3 contains 15 residues. Deletions cut 1 base from V and 5 bases from J, with 12 bases between. The V gene's germline CDR1 is SGHRS and CDR2 YFSETQ. CDR3 coding DNA: TGCGCCAGCAGCTTGTTACAGGTGGTTACCGGGGAGCTGTTTTTT. Encoded protein: CASSLLQVVTGELFF.

This clone was seen a handful of times. The J gene is TRBJ1-5, the V gene TRBV28; TRBD1 agrees at 9 bases. CDR1 and CDR2 from the germline V gene are MDHEN and SYDVKM. The CDR3 covers 16 residues. V was pared by 5 bases and J by 2 bases, with 7 bases of the junction left unmatched. In DNA form, the CDR3 reads TGTGCCAGCAGTCCCGGGGACAGGGTCGGCAATCAGCCCCAGCATTTT. Protein sequence: CASSPGDRVGNQPQHF.

CDR3 loop: CASSQGTSGRVGLADTQYF. The CDR3 region has the DNA TGTGCCAGCAGCCAAGGGACTAGCGGGAGAGTGGGGTTGGCAGATACGCAGTATTTT. The chain links TRBV3-1 (or the pseudogene TRBV3-2) to TRBJ2-3; TRBD2 agrees at 13 bases. Trimming removed 1 base from V and 4 bases from J; junction bases left unmatched: 11. The CDR3 runs to 19 residues. Germline lookup yields CDR1 LGHDT and CDR2 YNNKEL (reference sequence).

The chain employs TRBV25-1 and TRBJ1-6; 10 bases map to TRBD1. This CDR3 region has 16 residues. Germline V gene sequence: CDR1 MGHDK, CDR2 SYGVNS. Trimming took 5 bases from V and 7 from J; bases not matched to a gene: 8. The CDR3 coding sequence is TGTGCCAGCAGTAAGCCCACGGGACAGGGGAATTCACCCCTCCACTTT. It codes for CASSKPTGQGNSPLHF.

The rearrangement joins TRBV19 to TRBJ1-3; D is possibly TRBD1 (5 bases). CDR1 is LNHDA, CDR2 SQIVND, per germline (reference sequence). The CDR3 has 13 amino acids. Trimming took off 5 bases at V and 3 bases at J, with 8 bases between the two ends. As DNA, the CDR3 is TGTGCCAGTAGTCGGGGGGATGGAAACACCATATATTTT. Protein sequence: CASSRGDGNTIYF.